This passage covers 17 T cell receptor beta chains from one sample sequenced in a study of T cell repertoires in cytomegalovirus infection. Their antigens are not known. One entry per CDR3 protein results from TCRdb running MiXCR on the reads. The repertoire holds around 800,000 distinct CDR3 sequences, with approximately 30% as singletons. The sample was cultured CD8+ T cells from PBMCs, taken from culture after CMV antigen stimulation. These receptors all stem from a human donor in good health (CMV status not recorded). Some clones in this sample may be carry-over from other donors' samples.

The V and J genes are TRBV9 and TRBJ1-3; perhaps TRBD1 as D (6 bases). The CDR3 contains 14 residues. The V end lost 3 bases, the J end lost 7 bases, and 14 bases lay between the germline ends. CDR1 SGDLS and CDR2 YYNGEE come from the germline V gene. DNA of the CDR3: TGTGCCAGCAGCGATGGGACACCGGGTAACACCATATATTTT. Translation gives CASSDGTPGNTIYF.

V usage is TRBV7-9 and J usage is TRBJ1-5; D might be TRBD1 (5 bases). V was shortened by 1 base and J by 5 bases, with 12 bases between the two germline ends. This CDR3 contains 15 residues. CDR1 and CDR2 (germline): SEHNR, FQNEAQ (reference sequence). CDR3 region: CASSLGDRPDQPQHF. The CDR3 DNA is TGTGCCAGCAGCTTAGGCGACAGACCCGATCAGCCCCAGCATTTT.

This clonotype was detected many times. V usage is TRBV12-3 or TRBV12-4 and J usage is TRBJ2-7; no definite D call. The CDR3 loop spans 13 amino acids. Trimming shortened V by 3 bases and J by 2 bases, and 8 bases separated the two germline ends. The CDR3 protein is CASSFGLAYEQYV. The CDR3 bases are TGTGCCAGCAGTTTCGGTCTCGCCTACGAGCAGTACGTC.

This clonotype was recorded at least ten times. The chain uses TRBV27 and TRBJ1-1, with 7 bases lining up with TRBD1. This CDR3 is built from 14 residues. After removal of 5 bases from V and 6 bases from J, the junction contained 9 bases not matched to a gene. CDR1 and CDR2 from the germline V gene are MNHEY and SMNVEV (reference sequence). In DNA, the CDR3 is TGTGCCAGCAGTGCCATTAACAGGGGCGCTGAAGCTTTCTTT. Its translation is CASSAINRGAEAFF.

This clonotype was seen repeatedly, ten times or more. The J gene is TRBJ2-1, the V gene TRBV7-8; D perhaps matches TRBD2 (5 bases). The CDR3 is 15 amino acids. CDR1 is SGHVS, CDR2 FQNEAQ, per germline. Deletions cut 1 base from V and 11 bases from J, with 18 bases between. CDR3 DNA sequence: TGTGCCAGCAGCTTAGTAGAGGGCCGTGGCCTAAAGCAGTTCTTC. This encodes CASSLVEGRGLKQFF.

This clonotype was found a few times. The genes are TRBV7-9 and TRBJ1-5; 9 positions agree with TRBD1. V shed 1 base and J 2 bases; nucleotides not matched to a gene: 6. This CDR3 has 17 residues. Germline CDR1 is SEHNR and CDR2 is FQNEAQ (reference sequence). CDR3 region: CASSLGGTGMGNQPQHF. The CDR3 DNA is TGTGCCAGCAGCTTAGGGGGGACAGGGATGGGCAATCAGCCCCAGCATTTT.

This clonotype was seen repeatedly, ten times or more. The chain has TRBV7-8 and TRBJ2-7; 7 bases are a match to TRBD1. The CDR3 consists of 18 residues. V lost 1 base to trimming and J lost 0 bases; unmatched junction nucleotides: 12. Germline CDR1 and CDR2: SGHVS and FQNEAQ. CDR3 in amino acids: CASSLVGEQGNPSYEQYF. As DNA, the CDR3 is TGTGCCAGCAGCTTAGTAGGGGAACAGGGGAACCCCTCCTACGAGCAGTACTTC.

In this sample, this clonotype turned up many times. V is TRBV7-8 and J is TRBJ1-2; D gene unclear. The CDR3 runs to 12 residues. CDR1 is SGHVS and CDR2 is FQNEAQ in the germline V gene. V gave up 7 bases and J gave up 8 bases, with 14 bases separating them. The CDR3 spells CASMGKSSGYTF. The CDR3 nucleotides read TGTGCCAGCATGGGGAAATCCTCGGGCTACACCTTC.

The DNA of the CDR3 is TGTGCCAGCAGCTTAGGCGACAGGGAAGACGAGCAGTACTTC. As protein: CASSLGDREDEQYF. This chain links TRBV7-9 with TRBJ2-7; 7 positions match TRBD1. J was trimmed by 5 bases and V by 1 base; bases with no gene match: 5. This CDR3 is built from 14 residues. CDR1 is SEHNR and CDR2 is FQNEAQ in the germline V gene (reference sequence). The full variable domain, completed using reference TRBV7-9 and TRBJ2-7, is DTGVSQNPRHKITKRGQNVTFRCDPISEHNRLYWYRQTLGQGPEFLTYFQNEAQLEKSRLLSDRFSAERPKGSFSTLEIQRTEQGDSAMYLCASSLGDREDEQYFGPGTRLTVT.

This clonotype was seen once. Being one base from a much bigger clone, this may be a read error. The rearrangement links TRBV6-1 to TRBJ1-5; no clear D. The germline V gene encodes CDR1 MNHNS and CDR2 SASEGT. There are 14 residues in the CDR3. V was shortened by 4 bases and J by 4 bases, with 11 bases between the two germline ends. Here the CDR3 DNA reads TGTGCCAGCAGTGTATGGGCCAGGAATCAGCCCCAGCATTTT. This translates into CASSVWARNQPQHF.

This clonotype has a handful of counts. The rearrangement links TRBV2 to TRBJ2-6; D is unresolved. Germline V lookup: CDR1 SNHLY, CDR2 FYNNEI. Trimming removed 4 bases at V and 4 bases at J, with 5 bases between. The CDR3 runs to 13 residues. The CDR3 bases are TGTGCCAGCAGTGGGGGAGGGGCCAACGTCCTGACTTTC. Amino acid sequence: CASSGGGANVLTF.

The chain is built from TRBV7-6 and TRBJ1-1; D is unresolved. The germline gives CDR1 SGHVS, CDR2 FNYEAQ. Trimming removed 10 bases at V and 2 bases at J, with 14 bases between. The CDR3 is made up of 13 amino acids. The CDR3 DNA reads TGTGCCAACAGTTTAGACCAAAACACTGAAGCTTTCTTT. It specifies CANSLDQNTEAFF.

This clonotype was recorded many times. CDR3 nucleotide sequence: TGTGCCAGCAGCCCCCTGGCGGGGACTGAAGCTTTCTTT. Translated, it gives CASSPLAGTEAFF. The chain carries TRBV5-5 and TRBJ1-1; no reliable D call. Deletions cut 4 bases from V and 5 bases from J, with 12 bases between. The CDR3 length is 13 residues. The germline gives CDR1 SGHKS, CDR2 YYEKEE (reference sequence).

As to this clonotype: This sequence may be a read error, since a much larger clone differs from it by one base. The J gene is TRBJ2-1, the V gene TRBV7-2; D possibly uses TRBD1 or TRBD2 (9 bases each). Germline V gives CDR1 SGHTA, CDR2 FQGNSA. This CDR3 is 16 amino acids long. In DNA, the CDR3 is TGTGCCAGCAGCCTAGCGGGGACAGGGACAAGGAATGAGCAGTTCTTC. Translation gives CASSLAGTGTRNEQFF.

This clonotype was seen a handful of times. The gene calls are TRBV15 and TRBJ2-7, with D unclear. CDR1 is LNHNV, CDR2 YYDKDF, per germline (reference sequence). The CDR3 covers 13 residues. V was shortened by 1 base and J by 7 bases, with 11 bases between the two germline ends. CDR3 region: CATSRGYSQEQYF. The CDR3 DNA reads TGTGCCACCAGCAGAGGCTATTCTCAAGAGCAGTACTTC.

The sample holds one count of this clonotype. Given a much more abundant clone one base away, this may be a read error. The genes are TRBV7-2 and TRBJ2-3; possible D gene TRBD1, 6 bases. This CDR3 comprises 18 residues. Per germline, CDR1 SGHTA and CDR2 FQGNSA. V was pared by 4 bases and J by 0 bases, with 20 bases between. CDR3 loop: CASSSLVGARPSTDTQYF. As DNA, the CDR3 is TGTGCCAGCAGCTCACTAGTGGGGGCCAGACCTAGCACAGATACGCAGTATTTT.

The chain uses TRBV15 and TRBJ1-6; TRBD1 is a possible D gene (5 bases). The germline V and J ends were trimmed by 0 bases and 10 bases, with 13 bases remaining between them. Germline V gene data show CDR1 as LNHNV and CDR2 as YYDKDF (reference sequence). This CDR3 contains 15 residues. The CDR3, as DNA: TGTGCCACCAGCAGAGATACGGGGCCAGGCTCACCCCTCCACTTT. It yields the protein CATSRDTGPGSPLHF.